The 14 T cell receptor beta chains below come from one sample, sequenced in a study of PD-1 blockade in mismatch repair-deficient tumors. The assay was immunoSEQ multiplex PCR, and TCRdb's table has in-frame clones only and misses some. The sample lists around 49,000 clones, around 77% seen once, with around 3.5% in the top ten. The source was PBMCs, collected before pembrolizumab treatment. The source of these receptors is an adult with mismatch repair-deficient cancer.

Note on this clone: Other nucleotide sequences in the sample specify the same CDR3. This chain joins TRBV4-3 and TRBJ2-7, with D perhaps TRBD1 (5 bases). Between the trimmed V and J ends, which lost 1 base and 0 bases, there was a span of 7 bases. Germline V gives CDR1 LGHNA, CDR2 YSLEER. This CDR3 region has 14 residues. CDR3 in DNA: TGCGCCAGCAGCCAAGGGACAAGCTCCTACGAGCAGTACTTC. Protein sequence: CASSQGTSSYEQYF.

The chain couples TRBV30 to TRBJ1-5; D is unclear. V was clipped by 1 base and J by 3 bases, with 13 bases between them. The germline V gene has CDR1 GTSNPN and CDR2 SVGIG (reference sequence). This CDR3 spans 15 amino acids. This CDR3 reads CAWSGGSHANQPQHF. The CDR3, as DNA: TGTGCCTGGAGTGGAGGGTCCCACGCCAATCAGCCCCAGCATTTT.

V gene TRBV6-5 combines with J gene TRBJ1-4; D is unresolved. CDR1 and CDR2 (germline): MNHEY, SVGAGI. This CDR3 is 13 amino acids long. V shed 6 bases and J shed 4 bases, with 9 bases lying between them. This CDR3 is CASSTTGNEKLFF. The CDR3 DNA follows: TGTGCCAGCAGCACCACGGGTAATGAAAAACTGTTTTTT.

This clone was seen a few times. The rearrangement uses TRBV30 and TRBJ1-3; tentatively, D is TRBD1 (5 bases). V was pared by 2 bases and J by 4 bases, with 12 bases between. The CDR3 is 14 amino acids. Germline values: CDR1 GTSNPN, CDR2 SVGIG (reference sequence). The CDR3 DNA sequence: TGTGCCTGGAGTCCAGACAGTTTCGGAAACACCATATATTTT. Amino acid sequence: CAWSPDSFGNTIYF.

CDR3 loop: CASSLVSGLGTGELFF. The CDR3 DNA reads TGTGCCAGCAGCTTAGTTTCCGGCTTGGGGACCGGGGAGCTGTTTTTT. This rearrangement joins TRBV7-8 to TRBJ2-2; no firm D call. Looked up from germline, CDR1 is SGHVS and CDR2 is FQNEAQ. Trimming removed 1 base at V and 5 bases at J, with 14 bases between. The length of the CDR3 is 16 residues.

This clone was observed a single time. The J gene is TRBJ2-7, the V gene TRBV5-4; 8 nucleotides match TRBD1. Trimming cost V 0 bases and J 1 base; bases outside gene matches: 6. Germline assignment: CDR1 SGHNT and CDR2 YYREEE (reference sequence). This CDR3 spans 16 amino acids. DNA for the CDR3: TGTGCCAGCAGCTTGGCCCAGGGGGCCTATTCCTACGAGCAGTACTTC. Residues: CASSLAQGAYSYEQYF.

The chain combines TRBV5-6 with TRBJ2-1, with TRBD2 matching 13 bases. The CDR3 covers 14 residues. V lost 3 bases and J lost 9; bases outside the gene matches: 3. Germline CDR1 is SGHDT and CDR2 is YYEEEE. The DNA for the CDR3 is TGTGCCAGCAGCTCGGGACTAGCGGGACTTGAGCAGTTCTTC. It codes for CASSSGLAGLEQFF.

V and J are TRBV7-9 and TRBJ2-3; 7 bases align to TRBD2. Germline loops: CDR1 SEHNR, CDR2 FQNEAQ (reference sequence). This CDR3 has 16 residues. V lost 3 bases to trimming and J lost 4 bases; unmatched junction nucleotides: 10. In DNA form, the CDR3 reads TGTGCCAGCAGCTTGGTACTTGGCGGGAGCCCAGATACGCAGTATTTT. Translated, it gives CASSLVLGGSPDTQYF. The variable domain in full, completed from reference TRBV7-9 and TRBJ2-3, reads DTGVSQNPRHKITKRGQNVTFRCDPISEHNRLYWYRQTLGQGPEFLTYFQNEAQLEKSRLLSDRFSAERPKGSFSTLEIQRTEQGDSAMYLCASSLVLGGSPDTQYFGPGTRLTVL.

This clone appeared a few times. The V gene is TRBV11-1, the J gene TRBJ2-2; D possibly uses TRBD1 or TRBD2 (5 bases each). This CDR3 has 16 residues. Trimming cost V 6 bases and J 0 bases, with 14 bases left between them. Germline CDR1 reads SGHAT; CDR2 reads FQDESV (reference sequence). The CDR3 DNA reads as TGTGCCAGCAGGGCAGACGGGACCGCGAACACCGGGGAGCTGTTTTTT. Encoded protein: CASRADGTANTGELFF.

This clone was seen only a few times. The chain employs TRBV7-2 and TRBJ2-7, with a tentative D call TRBD2 (5 bases). The V and J ends lost 1 base and 0 bases respectively, with 7 bases between them. CDR1 and CDR2 from the germline V gene are SGHTA and FQGNSA. The CDR3 is made up of 14 amino acids. The CDR3 region has the DNA TGTGCCAGCAGCTTAGTAGCGAACTCCTACGAGCAGTACTTC. It specifies CASSLVANSYEQYF.

The CDR3 sequence: CSVSAKNIQYF. CDR3 bases: TGCAGCGTGTCAGCCAAAAACATTCAGTACTTC. The chain recombines TRBV29-1 with TRBJ2-4; unclear D gene. With 6 bases removed from V and 0 bases from J, the gap between germline ends came to 3 bases. Germline V CDR1 and CDR2: SQVTM, ANQGSEA. CDR3 length equals 11 residues.

This clone came up a few times. The chain is built from TRBV6-1 and TRBJ1-2, with D perhaps TRBD1 (6 bases). The CDR3 runs 13 residues. The V gene's germline CDR1 is MNHNS and CDR2 SASEGT. The V and J ends lost 0 bases and 7 bases respectively, with 9 bases between them. The CDR3 spells CASSEAGGFGYTF. The CDR3 nucleotides are TGTGCCAGCAGTGAAGCAGGGGGTTTTGGCTACACCTTC.

This clone showed up just a few times. The gene calls are TRBV6-5 and TRBJ1-3; no definite D call. This CDR3 has 13 residues. Germline V gene sequence: CDR1 MNHEY, CDR2 SVGAGI. The ends were cut back, 8 bases at V and 4 bases at J, with 12 bases in the middle. For the CDR3, the DNA is TGTGCCAGCCTAACCGGCTCCGGAAACACCATATATTTT. Translating it yields CASLTGSGNTIYF.

V and J are TRBV5-6 and TRBJ2-2; TRBD2 aligns across 7 bases. Germline CDR1 is SGHDT and CDR2 is YYEEEE. The CDR3 loop spans 15 amino acids. Trimming cost V 5 bases and J 4 bases; bases outside gene matches: 8. The CDR3 spells CASSLVGGGTGELFF. The CDR3 nucleotides read TGTGCCAGCAGTCTCGTGGGGGGGGGCACCGGGGAGCTGTTTTTT.